This is a list of T cell receptor beta chains from one sample in a study of cytomegalovirus exposure and HLA in healthy donors. The data were produced by immunoSEQ multiplex PCR, yet TCRdb's version contains in-frame clones alone and is incomplete. This table holds roughly 120,000 clones, more than 75% found once. Source material: PBMCs. The receptor set was obtained from a woman between 25 and 40 years old in good health and CMV-seronegative. Both conserved end residues are part of each CDR3. The order of the fields is J gene, CDR3 length, V gene, CDR3 protein.

TRBJ2-1 | 16 | TRBV7-2 | CASIKRTSGAPNEQFF
TRBJ2-7 | 13 | TRBV4-3 | CASSQGHRYEQYF
TRBJ2-7 | 16 | TRBV11-3 | CASSQGAIRGRDEQYF
TRBJ1-1 | 13 | TRBV2 | CASTDTGATEAFF
TRBJ1-1 | 13 | TRBV2 | CASRGDRRSESFF
TRBJ2-5 | 14 | TRBV6-5 | CASRGNVPGETQYF
TRBJ2-1 | 16 | TRBV27 | CASSLRTSGGVNEQFF
TRBJ1-5 | 15 | TRBV19 | CASSIGQASNQPQHF
TRBJ2-3 | 15 | TRBV2 | CASSETRPYTDTQYF
TRBJ2-2 | 16 | TRBV19 | CASSMVTGGNTGELFF